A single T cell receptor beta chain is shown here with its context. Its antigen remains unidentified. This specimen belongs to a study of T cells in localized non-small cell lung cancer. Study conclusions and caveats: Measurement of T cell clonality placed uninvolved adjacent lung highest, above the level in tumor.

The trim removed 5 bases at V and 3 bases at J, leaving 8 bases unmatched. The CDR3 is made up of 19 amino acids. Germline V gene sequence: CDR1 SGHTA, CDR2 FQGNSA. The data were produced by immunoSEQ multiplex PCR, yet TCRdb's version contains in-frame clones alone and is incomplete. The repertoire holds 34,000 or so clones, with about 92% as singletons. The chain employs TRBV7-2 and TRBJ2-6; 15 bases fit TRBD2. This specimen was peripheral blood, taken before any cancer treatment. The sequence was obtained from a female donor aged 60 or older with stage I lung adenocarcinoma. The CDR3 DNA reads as TGTGCCAGCAGCCCCCGGACTAGCGGGGGGGCTGGTGGGGCCAACGTCCTGACTTTC. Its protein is CASSPRTSGGAGGANVLTF.